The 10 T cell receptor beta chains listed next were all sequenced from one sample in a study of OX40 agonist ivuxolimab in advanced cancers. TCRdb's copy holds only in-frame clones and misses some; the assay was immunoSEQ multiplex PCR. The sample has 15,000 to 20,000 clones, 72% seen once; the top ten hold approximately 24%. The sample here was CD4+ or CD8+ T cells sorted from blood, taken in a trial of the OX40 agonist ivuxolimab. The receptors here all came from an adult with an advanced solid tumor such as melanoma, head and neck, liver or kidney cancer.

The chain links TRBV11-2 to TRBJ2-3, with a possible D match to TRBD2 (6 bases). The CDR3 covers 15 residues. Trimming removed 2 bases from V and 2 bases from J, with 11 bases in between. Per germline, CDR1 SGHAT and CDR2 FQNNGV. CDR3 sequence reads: CASSLFGGATDTQYF. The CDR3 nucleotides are TGTGCCAGCAGCTTATTTGGAGGGGCCACAGATACGCAGTATTTT.

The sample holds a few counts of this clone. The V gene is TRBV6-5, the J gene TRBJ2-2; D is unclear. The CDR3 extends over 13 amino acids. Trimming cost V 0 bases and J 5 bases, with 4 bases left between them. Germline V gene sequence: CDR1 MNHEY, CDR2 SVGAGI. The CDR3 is CASSYSATGELFF. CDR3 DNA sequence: TGTGCCAGCAGTTACTCTGCGACCGGGGAGCTGTTTTTT.

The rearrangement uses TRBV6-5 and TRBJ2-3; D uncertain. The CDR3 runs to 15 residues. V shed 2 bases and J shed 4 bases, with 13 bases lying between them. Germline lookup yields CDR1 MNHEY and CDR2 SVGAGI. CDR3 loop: CASSYGSSPADTQYF. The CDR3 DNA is TGTGCCAGCAGTTACGGGTCGAGCCCGGCAGATACGCAGTATTTT.

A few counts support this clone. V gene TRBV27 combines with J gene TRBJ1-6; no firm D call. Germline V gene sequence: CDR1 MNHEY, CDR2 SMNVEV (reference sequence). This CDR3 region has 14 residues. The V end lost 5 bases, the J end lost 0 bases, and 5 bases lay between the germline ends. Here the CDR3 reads CASSPSSYNSPLHF. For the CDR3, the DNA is TGTGCCAGCAGTCCGAGCTCCTATAATTCACCCCTCCACTTT.

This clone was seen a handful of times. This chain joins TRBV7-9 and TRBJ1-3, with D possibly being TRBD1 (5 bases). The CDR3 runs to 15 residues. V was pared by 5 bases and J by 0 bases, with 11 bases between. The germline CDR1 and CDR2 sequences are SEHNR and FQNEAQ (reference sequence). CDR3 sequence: CASSARDFSGNTIYF. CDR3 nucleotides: TGTGCCAGCAGCGCCCGGGACTTCTCTGGAAACACCATATATTTT.

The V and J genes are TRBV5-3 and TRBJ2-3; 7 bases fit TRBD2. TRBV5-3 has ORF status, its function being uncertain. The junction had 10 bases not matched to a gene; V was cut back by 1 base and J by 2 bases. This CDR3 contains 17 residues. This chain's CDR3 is CARSLQTSRRHTDTQYF. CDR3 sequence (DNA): TGTGCCAGAAGCTTGCAGACTAGCCGAAGACACACAGATACGCAGTATTTT.

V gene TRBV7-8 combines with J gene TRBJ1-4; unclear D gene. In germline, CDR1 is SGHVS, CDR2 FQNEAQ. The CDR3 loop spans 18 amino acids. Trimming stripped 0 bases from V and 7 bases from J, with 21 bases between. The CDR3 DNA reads TGTGCCAGCAGCTTAGCCCTCCACACGGTTCAAAACAGTGAAAAACTGTTTTTT. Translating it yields CASSLALHTVQNSEKLFF.

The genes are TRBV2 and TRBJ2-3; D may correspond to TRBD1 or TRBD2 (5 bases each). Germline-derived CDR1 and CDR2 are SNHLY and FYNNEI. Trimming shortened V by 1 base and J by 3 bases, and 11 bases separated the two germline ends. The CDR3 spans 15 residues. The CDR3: CASSEGHWGTDTQYF. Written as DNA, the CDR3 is TGTGCCAGCAGTGAAGGCCACTGGGGGACAGATACGCAGTATTTT.

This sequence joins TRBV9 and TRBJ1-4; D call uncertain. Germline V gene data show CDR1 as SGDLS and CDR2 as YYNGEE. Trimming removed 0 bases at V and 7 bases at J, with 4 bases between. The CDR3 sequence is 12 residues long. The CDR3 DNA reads TGTGCCAGCAGCGTAGAGGGTGAAAAACTGTTTTTT. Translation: CASSVEGEKLFF.

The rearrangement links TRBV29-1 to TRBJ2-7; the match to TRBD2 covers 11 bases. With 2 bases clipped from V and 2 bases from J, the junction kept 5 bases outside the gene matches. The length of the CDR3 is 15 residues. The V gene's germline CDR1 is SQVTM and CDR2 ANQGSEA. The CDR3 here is CSVEPGTSGTYEQYF. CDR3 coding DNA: TGCAGCGTTGAACCAGGGACTAGCGGAACCTACGAGCAGTACTTC.